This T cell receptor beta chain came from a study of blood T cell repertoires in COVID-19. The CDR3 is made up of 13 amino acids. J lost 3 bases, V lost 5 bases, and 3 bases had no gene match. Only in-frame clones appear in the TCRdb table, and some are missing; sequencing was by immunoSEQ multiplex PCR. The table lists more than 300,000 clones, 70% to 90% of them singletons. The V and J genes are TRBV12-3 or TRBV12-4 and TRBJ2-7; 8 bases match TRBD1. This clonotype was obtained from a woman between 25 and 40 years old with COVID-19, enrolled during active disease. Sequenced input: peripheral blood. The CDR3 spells CASSPDRGYEQYF. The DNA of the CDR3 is TGTGCCAGCAGTCCCGACAGGGGCTACGAGCAGTACTTC.